This passage covers 31 T cell receptor beta chains from one sample sequenced in a study of blood T cell repertoires in COVID-19. The assay was immunoSEQ multiplex PCR, and TCRdb's table has in-frame clones only and misses some. In the table there are about 170,000 clones, around 89% of which are singletons. The source material was peripheral blood. Every receptor here comes from a man in his forties or fifties who had recovered from COVID-19.

The chain couples TRBV9 to TRBJ2-1; 8 positions agree with TRBD1. Trimming cost V 4 bases and J 2 bases; bases outside gene matches: 5. Looked up from germline, CDR1 is SGDLS and CDR2 is YYNGEE. The CDR3 loop spans 15 amino acids. CDR3 bases: TGTGCCAGCAGCTATTCGACAGGGGCCTACAATGAGCAGTTCTTC. This sequence encodes CASSYSTGAYNEQFF. Based on the CDR3 plus reference TRBV9 and TRBJ2-1, the full variable domain is DSGVTQTPKHLITATGQRVTLRCSPRSGDLSVYWYQQSLDQGLQFLIQYYNGEERAKGNILERFSAQQFPDLHSELNLSSLELGDSALYFCASSYSTGAYNEQFFGPGTRLTVL.

DNA for the CDR3: TGCGCCAGCAGCCCGTCAGGGCAGGGTGGTGGCACTGAAGCTTTCTTT. This sequence encodes CASSPSGQGGGTEAFF. The V gene is TRBV5-1, the J gene TRBJ1-1; D may be TRBD1 (5 bases). The V end lost 4 bases, the J end lost 4 bases, and 20 bases lay between the germline ends. There are 16 residues in the CDR3. Germline-derived CDR1 and CDR2 are SGHRS and YFSETQ.

The rearrangement joins TRBV29-1 to TRBJ2-7; 8 bases match TRBD1. CDR1 SQVTM and CDR2 ANQGSEA come from the germline V gene. The V segment lost 8 bases and the J segment 3 bases; nucleotides outside the gene matches: 9. CDR3 length: 13 amino acids. The CDR3 DNA sequence: TGCAGCTTTCGTCCAGGGGGCGGCTACGAGCAGTACTTC. Its translation is CSFRPGGGYEQYF.

V is TRBV5-4 and J is TRBJ2-3, with TRBD2 matching over 7 bases. This CDR3 has 16 amino acids. The V gene end was trimmed by 0 bases and the J gene end by 0 bases; junction bases not matched to a gene: 4. Germline CDR1 SGHNT, CDR2 YYREEE (reference sequence). The CDR3 region is CASSLDGSGSTDTQYF. The CDR3 coding sequence is TGTGCCAGCAGCTTGGATGGTAGCGGGAGCACAGATACGCAGTATTTT.

As DNA, the CDR3 is TGCAGCGTTGACGGGACACCTGGGTATCCCGAGCAGTACTTC. Protein: CSVDGTPGYPEQYF. This rearrangement joins TRBV29-1 to TRBJ2-7; a weak D match, TRBD1 (6 bases). The CDR3 is 14 amino acids. Germline V gives CDR1 SQVTM, CDR2 ANQGSEA. The V end lost 3 bases, the J end lost 6 bases, and 18 bases lay between the germline ends.

CDR3 in amino acids: CSASRGTPGKLFF. The CDR3 nucleotides read TGCAGTGCTAGTAGGGGTACTCCCGGAAAACTGTTTTTT. The J gene is TRBJ1-4, the V gene TRBV20-1; maybe TRBD1 (5 bases). The CDR3 consists of 13 residues. Trimming took 3 bases from V and 10 from J, leaving 15 bases between them. CDR1 DFQATT and CDR2 SNEGSKA come from the germline V gene (reference sequence).

CDR3 loop: CASSLQGALSGYTF. The CDR3 DNA reads TGTGCCAGCAGCTTGCAGGGGGCGCTTAGTGGCTACACCTTC. The gene calls are TRBV5-4 and TRBJ1-2; 8 nucleotides align to TRBD1. From germline, CDR1 is SGHNT and CDR2 YYREEE (reference sequence). The length of the CDR3 is 14 residues. V was clipped by 1 base and J by 7 bases; unmatched bases: 6.

V is TRBV4-3 and J is TRBJ2-7, with 7 bases identical to TRBD2. The germline V gene encodes CDR1 LGHNA and CDR2 YSLEER. After removal of 4 bases from V and 2 bases from J, the junction contained 11 bases not matched to a gene. This CDR3 has 16 residues. The CDR3 nucleotides read TGCGCCAGCAGCCGGGTACTAGCGTCCGGAACCTACGAGCAGTACTTC. Translation gives CASSRVLASGTYEQYF.

The V gene is TRBV24-1, the J gene TRBJ2-3, with TRBD1 matching 10 bases. V lost 3 bases and J lost 5; bases outside the gene matches: 10. CDR1 is KGHDR, CDR2 SFDVKD, per germline. The CDR3 extends over 17 amino acids. CDR3 loop: CATSDHRQGAIEDTQYF. As DNA, the CDR3 is TGTGCCACCAGTGATCATAGACAGGGGGCAATTGAAGATACGCAGTATTTT.

The chain joins TRBV18 to TRBJ2-2; D is uncertain. Trimming removed 0 bases at V and 4 bases at J, with 15 bases between. The CDR3 spans 17 residues. Germline V gene data show CDR1 as KGHSH and CDR2 as LQKENI. CDR3 region: CASSPPSNARLTGELFF. DNA of the CDR3: TGTGCCAGCTCACCACCGTCGAACGCTAGACTCACCGGGGAGCTGTTTTTT. Drawing the rest from reference TRBV18 and TRBJ2-2, the complete variable domain is NAGVMQNPRHLVRRRGQEARLRCSPMKGHSHVYWYRQLPEEGLKFMVYLQKENIIDESGMPKERFSAEFPKEGPSILRIQQVVRGDSAAYFCASSPPSNARLTGELFFGEGSRLTVL.

This clone was seen once. The chain uses TRBV28 and TRBJ1-1; D not certain. Germline V gene sequence: CDR1 MDHEN, CDR2 SYDVKM. The length of the CDR3 is 12 residues. Trimming left V 1 base short and J 3 bases short, with 3 bases between. This CDR3 reads CASSLSYTEAFF. The CDR3 DNA follows: TGTGCCAGCAGTTTATCGTACACTGAAGCTTTCTTT. Looking up the rest from reference TRBV28 and TRBJ1-1 gives the full variable domain: DVKVTQSSRYLVKRTGEKVFLECVQDMDHENMFWYRQDPGLGLRLIYFSYDVKMKEKGDIPEGYSVSREKKERFSLILESASTNQTSMYLCASSLSYTEAFFGQGTRLTVV.

The chain recombines TRBV7-3 with TRBJ2-5, with 9 bases matching TRBD1. V was pared by 0 bases and J by 2 bases, with 1 base of the junction left unmatched. Looked up from germline, CDR1 is SGHTA and CDR2 is FQGTGA. CDR3 size: 15 residues. DNA of the CDR3: TGTGCCAGCAGCTTAACTGGGACAGGGCAAGAGACCCAGTACTTC. Protein: CASSLTGTGQETQYF.

V and J are TRBV14 and TRBJ2-3; D might be TRBD2 (6 bases). Trimming took off 0 bases at V and 3 bases at J, with 10 bases between the two ends. The CDR3 is 15 residues long. CDR1 and CDR2 (germline): SGHDN, FVKESK. Here the CDR3 reads CASSQDLARTDTQYF. For the CDR3, the DNA is TGTGCCAGCAGCCAAGATCTAGCGAGGACAGATACGCAGTATTTT.

The rearrangement uses TRBV27 and TRBJ2-7, with D perhaps matching TRBD1 (6 bases). Trimming took 7 bases from V and 3 from J, leaving 19 bases between them. CDR1 MNHEY and CDR2 SMNVEV come from the germline V gene (reference sequence). CDR3 size: 15 residues. This chain's CDR3 is CASIKISGQIYEQYF. The CDR3 coding sequence is TGTGCCAGCATCAAGATATCGGGACAAATCTACGAGCAGTACTTC.

The chain uses TRBV21-1 and TRBJ1-3; TRBD1, the table's D call, was not compared with the DNA. TRBV21-1 is listed as a pseudogene. The CDR3 contains 17 residues. CDR3 bases: TGTGCCAGCAGCAAATCTCCTTGGCAGGGGAAAAGAAACACCATATATTTT. The encoded protein is CASSKSPWQGKRNTIYF.

This clone was seen a single time. The chain recombines TRBV2 with TRBJ2-1, with a possible D match to TRBD1 (6 bases). Trimming took off 8 bases at V and 4 bases at J, with 9 bases between the two ends. The germline V gene has CDR1 SNHLY and CDR2 FYNNEI. There are 12 residues in the CDR3. CDR3 nucleotides: TGTGCCAGCGGACAGATATACAATGAGCAGTTCTTC. This codes for CASGQIYNEQFF.

The genes are TRBV10-3 and TRBJ2-3; 8 nucleotides line up with TRBD1. Germline trimming cut 5 bases from V and 1 base from J; bases unmatched to any gene: 5. Germline values: CDR1 ENHRY, CDR2 SYGVKD. This CDR3 is 15 amino acids long. The CDR3: CAISQTGDGTDTQYF. CDR3 nucleotides: TGTGCCATCAGTCAGACAGGGGACGGCACAGATACGCAGTATTTT.

This clone was picked up one time. This chain connects TRBV11-2 to TRBJ2-3; a possible D gene is TRBD2 (5 bases). CDR1 is SGHAT, CDR2 FQNNGV, per germline. The CDR3 consists of 13 residues. V lost 3 bases and J 4 bases, leaving 8 bases between the germline ends. The CDR3 DNA reads as TGTGCCAGCAGCTTTCGGGGAGCAGATACGCAGTATTTT. Translating it yields CASSFRGADTQYF. Variable domain in full (rest from reference TRBV11-2 and TRBJ2-3): EAGVAQSPRYKIIEKRQSVAFWCNPISGHATLYWYQQILGQGPKLLIQFQNNGVVDDSQLPKDRFSAERLKGVDSTLKIQPAKLEDSAVYLCASSFRGADTQYFGPGTRLTVL.

This rearrangement joins TRBV19 to TRBJ1-5; D perhaps matches TRBD1 (6 bases). V was clipped by 8 bases and J by 3 bases, with 17 bases between them. Germline CDR1 is LNHDA and CDR2 is SQIVND (reference sequence). The CDR3 totals 15 residues. CDR3 residues: CASSLKQGPNQPQHF. CDR3 nucleotide sequence: TGTGCCAGTTCTCTTAAACAGGGTCCCAATCAGCCCCAGCATTTT.

This chain joins TRBV7-2 and TRBJ1-6; D remains ambiguous. From germline, CDR1 is SGHTA and CDR2 FQGNSA. The V end was cut by 7 bases, the J end by 1 base, with 8 bases between. CDR3 length: 14 amino acids. The CDR3 here is CASIGSSYNSPLHF. The CDR3 DNA sequence: TGTGCCAGCATAGGGAGTTCCTATAATTCACCCCTCCACTTT. Full variable domain (missing parts from reference TRBV7-2 and TRBJ1-6): GAGVSQSPSNKVTEKGKDVELRCDPISGHTALYWYRQSLGQGLEFLIYFQGNSAPDKSGLPSDRFSAERTGGSVSTLTIQRTQQEDSAVYLCASIGSSYNSPLHFGNGTRLTVT.

The V call is TRBV21-1, the J call TRBJ1-4; the table names TRBD1, a call not compared with the DNA. TRBV21-1 is a known pseudogene. The CDR3 has 15 residues. The CDR3 here is CASSTRQGTNEKLFF. In DNA, the CDR3 is TGTGCCAGCAGCACCCGACAGGGAACTAATGAAAAACTGTTTTTT.

The chain has TRBV10-3 and TRBJ1-1, with TRBD1 matching over 8 bases. V dropped 6 bases and J dropped 3; count of bases not matched to a gene: 0. This CDR3 has 12 amino acids. Per germline, CDR1 ENHRY and CDR2 SYGVKD. The CDR3 DNA reads as TGTGCCATCAGGGACAGGGACACTGAAGCTTTCTTT. Amino acids: CAIRDRDTEAFF.

This chain links TRBV6-1 with TRBJ2-5, with a tentative D call TRBD2 (6 bases). With 0 bases removed from V and 4 bases from J, the gap between germline ends came to 18 bases. This CDR3 is built from 17 residues. Germline CDR1 and CDR2: MNHNS and SASEGT. The CDR3 sequence: CASSEATAALGGETQYF. CDR3 DNA sequence: TGTGCCAGCAGTGAAGCGACGGCAGCGCTCGGGGGAGAGACCCAGTACTTC.

This rearrangement joins TRBV5-1 to TRBJ1-2, with 8 nucleotides matching TRBD1. This CDR3 contains 15 residues. Germline CDR1 and CDR2: SGHRS and YFSETQ. Unmatched junction bases numbered 5, after V lost 4 bases and J lost 0 bases. The CDR3 DNA sequence: TGCGCCAGCAGCATCGGACAGGGAGCTAACTATGGCTACACCTTC. The encoded protein is CASSIGQGANYGYTF.

The chain employs TRBV15 and TRBJ2-7, with a tentative D call TRBD2 (6 bases). V lost 1 base to trimming and J lost 3 bases, with 13 bases between them. The CDR3 spans 15 residues. CDR1 is LNHNV, CDR2 YYDKDF, per germline (reference sequence). CDR3 amino acids: CATSRVALASYEQYF. The CDR3 nucleotides are TGTGCCACCAGCAGAGTAGCCCTAGCGAGCTACGAGCAGTACTTC.

The rearrangement links TRBV9 to TRBJ1-6; 7 nucleotides match TRBD1. With V trimmed by 3 bases and J by 10 bases, 7 bases remained unmatched. CDR1 and CDR2 (germline): SGDLS, YYNGEE. The CDR3 is made up of 14 amino acids. The CDR3 nucleotides read TGTGCCAGCAGCGAAACAGGGGATCGGTCACCCCTCCACTTT. Translating it yields CASSETGDRSPLHF.

This chain connects TRBV28 to TRBJ1-2, with D tentatively TRBD1 (6 bases). Germline CDR1 is MDHEN and CDR2 is SYDVKM. Trimming removed 4 bases from V and 6 bases from J, with 15 bases in between. The CDR3 is 14 residues long. CDR3 in amino acids: CASSSGGGGHGYTF. The CDR3 DNA sequence: TGTGCCAGCAGTTCTGGAGGGGGGGGCCATGGCTACACCTTC.

This clone occurred once. V gene TRBV7-6 combines with J gene TRBJ1-2; D not certain. The germline gives CDR1 SGHVS, CDR2 FNYEAQ. The CDR3 is made up of 11 amino acids. CDR3 in amino acids: CVGSGYGGYTF. The DNA for the CDR3 is TGTGTCGGTTCGGGGTACGGGGGCTACACCTTC.

This clone has a single count. The chain joins TRBV11-2 to TRBJ1-2, with TRBD1 identical over 9 bases. The V gene's germline CDR1 is SGHAT and CDR2 FQNNGV. The trim removed 5 bases at V and 4 bases at J, leaving 11 bases unmatched. This CDR3 is 16 amino acids long. The CDR3 bases are TGTGCCAGCAGCCCCAACAACAGGGGGCGCGGCTATGGCTACACCTTC. Its translation: CASSPNNRGRGYGYTF. Based on the CDR3 plus reference TRBV11-2 and TRBJ1-2, the full variable domain is EAGVAQSPRYKIIEKRQSVAFWCNPISGHATLYWYQQILGQGPKLLIQFQNNGVVDDSQLPKDRFSAERLKGVDSTLKIQPAKLEDSAVYLCASSPNNRGRGYGYTFGSGTRLTVV.

The chain has TRBV6-2 or TRBV6-3 and TRBJ1-6; perhaps TRBD1 as D (5 bases). CDR3 length equals 15 residues. CDR1 MNHEY and CDR2 SVGEGT come from the germline V gene. V was shortened by 0 bases and J by 9 bases, with 12 bases between the two germline ends. CDR3 coding DNA: TGTGCCAGCAGTTACTCCGGCAGGGTGGGTTCACCCCTCCACTTT. It yields the protein CASSYSGRVGSPLHF.

The rearrangement joins TRBV7-3 to TRBJ2-7, with a tentative D call TRBD2 (6 bases). The CDR3 spans 14 residues. The V end was cut by 5 bases, the J end by 5 bases, with 16 bases between. Germline V gene data show CDR1 as SGHTA and CDR2 as FQGTGA. This CDR3 reads CASSPRPGTDEQYF. CDR3 DNA: TGTGCCAGCAGCCCTCGCCCCGGGACTGACGAGCAGTACTTC.